This record looks at one T cell receptor beta chain sequence and its context. No antigen is known for it. Nothing much larger sits one base from this clone, and base qualities are not available. A MiSeq instrument was used for deep resolution sequencing, which targeted depths ranging from 1 in 1 million up to 1 in 200,000 T cells, with coverage averaging 10x for each clonotype. The immunoSEQ hsTCRB Kit was used to generate TCR beta libraries. In the paper's pipeline: The data were analyzed with ImmunoSEQ Analyzer and ImmunoSEQ Data Assistant, and V, D and J gene assignments followed IMGT definitions. Clonality was computed as one minus normalized Shannon entropy of productive rearrangement frequencies, ranging from 0 to 1. Public clonotype analysis was restricted to overrepresented clonotypes comprising at least 0.05% of each patient's repertoire. About twelve repertoires from age-matched healthy donors, obtained from immuneACCESS, served as clonality controls. This immuneACCESS table, as held by TCRdb, lists in-frame sequences with V and J called but not all clones. Of the missing ones, under half trace to an unresolved V gene in checked studies; the others have no known cause. Clonal size and the V and J genes are those of that table, whereas D and trimming came from the DNA. The sample has roughly 45,000 clones on record, 50% to 80% of them singletons. Of the sample, roughly 21% falls within the top ten clones.

These data are taken from a study of cytotoxic CD8 clonotypes in ibrutinib-treated CLL (dated by TCRdb to about 2021). With respect to the entire study: In this cohort, more than 14 patients were treatment-naive and fewer than 13 were relapsed/refractory, while around 18 had unmutated IGHV. Partial responses were observed in about 25 patients and complete responses in 2; after a median follow-up of 68 months, remission was maintained in 15 or so patients and progression was observed in roughly twelve. Response samples were taken after a median of approximately a year on treatment, ranging from about 6 to 36 months. On average, each sample yielded about 250,000 productive templates and 80,000 to 95,000 productive rearrangements. Longitudinal samples were available for about 30% of the roughly 86 trial participants. Cryopreserved peripheral blood mononuclear cells were collected at three points: before therapy, at response, and at either sustained remission or disease progression. Every sample from remission and from progressive disease was obtained while the patients were still on ibrutinib.

Inclusive of the bounding cysteine and phenylalanine, the CDR3 is 14 residues long. Only CDR3 DNA is held: 42 bases, read in frame from base 1. Cut back by 0 bases and 6 bases, the V and J ends lie 13 bases apart. In the germline V gene, CDR1 corresponds to SGHRS and CDR2 to YFSETQ. Results the study describes overall, beyond this receptor: An increase in clonality was observed at ibrutinib response, with clonality remaining stable during sustained remission and falling back toward baseline at progression. Sustained-remission and progressing patients did not have matched sampling times, and lymph node repertoires were not examined. At baseline, clonality was higher than in age-matched healthy donors and showed a strong correlation with circulating CD8+ T-cell counts. Public clonotypes were rare and either contracted or stayed stable during treatment, and the rise in clonality at ibrutinib response reflected the expansion of private clonotypes.

The meaning of the sample's time point label: approximately 25 months on ibrutinib. For TCR beta library preparation, approximately 2 micrograms of genomic DNA were extracted from the cryopreserved PBMCs. Longitudinal blood samples from CLL patients receiving ibrutinib monotherapy were subjected to high-throughput TCR beta sequencing. The patients took part in an open-label, single-center phase 2 trial of ibrutinib monotherapy. The source of this sequence is a human donor with chronic lymphocytic leukemia. The receptor chain draws on TRBV5-1 and TRBJ2-7; no D gene call is confident. The source material was PBMCs, sampled after 24 months of ibrutinib treatment. The CDR3 has the sequence CASSLVSIRSEQYF. DNA sequence: TGCGCCAGCAGCTTGGTTTCAATTCGATCCGAGCAGTACTTC.